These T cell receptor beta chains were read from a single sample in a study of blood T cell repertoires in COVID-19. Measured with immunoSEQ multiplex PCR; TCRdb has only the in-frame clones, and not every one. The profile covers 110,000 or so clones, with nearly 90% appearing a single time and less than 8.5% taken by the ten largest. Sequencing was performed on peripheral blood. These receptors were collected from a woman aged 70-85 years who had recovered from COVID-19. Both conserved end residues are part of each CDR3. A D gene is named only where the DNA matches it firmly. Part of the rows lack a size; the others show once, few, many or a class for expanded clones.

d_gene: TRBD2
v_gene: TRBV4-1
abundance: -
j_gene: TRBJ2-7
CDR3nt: TGCGCCAGCAGCCTCTCGGGGGGAGGCGACGAGCAGTACTTC
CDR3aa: CASSLSGGGDEQYF

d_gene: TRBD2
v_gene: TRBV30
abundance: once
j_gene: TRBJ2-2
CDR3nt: TGTGCCTGGAGTGTTGGGACTAGCGGGAGTTTGATCGGGGAGCTGTTTTTT
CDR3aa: CAWSVGTSGSLIGELFF

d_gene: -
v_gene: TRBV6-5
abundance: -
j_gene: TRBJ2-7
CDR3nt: TGTGCCAGCAGTTACGTTGCAGGCCTCTACGAGCAGTACTTC
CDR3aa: CASSYVAGLYEQYF

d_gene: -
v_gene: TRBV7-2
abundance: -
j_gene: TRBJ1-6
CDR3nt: TGTGCCAGCAGCGAGGCCAGGGCCTCGTTCGGGTCACCCCTCCACTTT
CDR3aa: CASSEARASFGSPLHF

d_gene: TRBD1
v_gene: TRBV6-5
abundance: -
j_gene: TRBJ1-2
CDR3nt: TGTGCCAGCAGTATACGACAGGGGATGGATGGCTACACCTTC
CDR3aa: CASSIRQGMDGYTF

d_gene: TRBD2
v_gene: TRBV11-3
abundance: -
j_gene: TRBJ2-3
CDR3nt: TGTGCCAGCAGCTCAGGGACTAGCGGGGATACGCAGTATTTT
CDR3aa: CASSSGTSGDTQYF

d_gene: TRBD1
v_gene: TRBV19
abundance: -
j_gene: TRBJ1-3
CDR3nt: TGTGCCAGTAGTAGACGACAGGGATCTGGAAACACCATATATTTT
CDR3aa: CASSRRQGSGNTIYF

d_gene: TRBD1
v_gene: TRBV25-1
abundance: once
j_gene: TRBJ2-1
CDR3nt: TGTGCCAGCAGTGTCGGGACAGGGTATGTTGATGAGCAGTTCTTC
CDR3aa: CASSVGTGYVDEQFF

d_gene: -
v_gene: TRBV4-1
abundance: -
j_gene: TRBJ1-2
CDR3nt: TGCGCCAGCAGCCAAGTAGGGGTGCGGGGCTACACCTTC
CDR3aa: CASSQVGVRGYTF

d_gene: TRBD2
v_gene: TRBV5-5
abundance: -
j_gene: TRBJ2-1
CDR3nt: TGTGCCAGCAGCCACCCTACTAGCGACCGAGGGAGCTCCTACAATGAGCAGTTCTTC
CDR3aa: CASSHPTSDRGSSYNEQFF

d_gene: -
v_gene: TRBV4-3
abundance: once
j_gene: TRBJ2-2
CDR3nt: TGCGCCAGCAGCCATAGCATGAACACCGGGGAGCTGTTTTTT
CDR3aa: CASSHSMNTGELFF

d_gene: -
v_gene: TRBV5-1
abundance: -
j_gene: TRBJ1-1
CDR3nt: TGCGCCAGCAGCTTCGGCGACAGGAACACTGAAGCTTTCTTT
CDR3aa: CASSFGDRNTEAFF

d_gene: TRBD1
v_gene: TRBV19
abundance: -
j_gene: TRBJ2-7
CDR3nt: TGTGCCAGTAGTACGGGACAGGCCTCCTACGAGCAGTACTTC
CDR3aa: CASSTGQASYEQYF

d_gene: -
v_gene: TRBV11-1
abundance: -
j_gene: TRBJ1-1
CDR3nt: TGTGCCAGCAGCTCACACTGGGGAGTTTTCTTT
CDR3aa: CASSSHWGVFF

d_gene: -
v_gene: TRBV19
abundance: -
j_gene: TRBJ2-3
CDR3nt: TGTGCGACCCGGCAGGAATTTAGCACAGATACGCAGTATTTT
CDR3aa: CATRQEFSTDTQYF

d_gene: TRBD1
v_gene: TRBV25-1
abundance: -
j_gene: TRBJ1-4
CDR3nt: TGTGCCAGCAGTGAGATATATAGGGGGCTTAATGAAAAACTGTTTTTT
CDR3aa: CASSEIYRGLNEKLFF

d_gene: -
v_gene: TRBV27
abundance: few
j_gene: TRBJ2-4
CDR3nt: TGTGCCAGCAGTCCCCAGGTTCCCCCACCCAAAAACATTCAGTACTTC
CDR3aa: CASSPQVPPPKNIQYF

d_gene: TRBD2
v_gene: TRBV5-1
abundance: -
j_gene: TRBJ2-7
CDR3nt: TGCGCCAGCAGCGGGAGACTAGCGGGAGCCCTCAACTACGAGCAGTACTTC
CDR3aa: CASSGRLAGALNYEQYF

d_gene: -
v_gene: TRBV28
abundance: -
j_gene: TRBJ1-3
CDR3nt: TGTGCCAGCAGCCCCCCGGACCGCCGGGGGGGAAACACCATATATTTT
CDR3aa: CASSPPDRRGGNTIYF

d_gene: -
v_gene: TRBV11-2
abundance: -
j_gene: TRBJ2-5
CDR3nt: TGTGCCAGCAGCTTGTCAGGGCAAGAGACCCAGTACTTC
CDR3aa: CASSLSGQETQYF

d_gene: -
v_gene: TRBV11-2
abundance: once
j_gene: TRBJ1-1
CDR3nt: TGTGCCAGCAGCTTATTCTGGGGAGGGACTGAAGCTTTCTTT
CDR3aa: CASSLFWGGTEAFF

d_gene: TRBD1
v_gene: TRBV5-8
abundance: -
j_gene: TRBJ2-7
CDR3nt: TGTGCCAGCAGCTTGCACAGGGGGCGAGAGCAGTACTTC
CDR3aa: CASSLHRGREQYF

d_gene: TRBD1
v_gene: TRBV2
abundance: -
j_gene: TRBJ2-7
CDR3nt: TGTGCCAGCACGGGACAGGGGATCGACGAGCAGTACTTC
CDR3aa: CASTGQGIDEQYF

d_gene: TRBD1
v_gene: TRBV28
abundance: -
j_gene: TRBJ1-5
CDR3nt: TGTGCCAGCAGTCAAGGGGGACAGGGGGGTTACCAGCCCCAGCATTTT
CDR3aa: CASSQGGQGGYQPQHF

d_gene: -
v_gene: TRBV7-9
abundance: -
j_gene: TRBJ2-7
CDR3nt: TGTGCCAGCAGCTTCTCCTATAGCTACGAGCAGTACTTC
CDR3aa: CASSFSYSYEQYF

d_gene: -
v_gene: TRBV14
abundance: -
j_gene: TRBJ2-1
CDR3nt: TGTGCCAGCAGCGTGACTATCCGAAATGAGCAGTTCTTC
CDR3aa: CASSVTIRNEQFF

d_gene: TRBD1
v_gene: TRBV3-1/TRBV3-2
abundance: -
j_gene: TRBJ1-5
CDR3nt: TGTGCCAGCAGCCCAGGGGGTGGCAATCAGCCCCAGCATTTT
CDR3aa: CASSPGGGNQPQHF

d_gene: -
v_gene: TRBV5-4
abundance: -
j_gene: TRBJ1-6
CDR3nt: TGTGCCAGCCTTCTTAGGGGGGGCGCCTATAATTCACCCCTCCACTTT
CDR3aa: CASLLRGGAYNSPLHF

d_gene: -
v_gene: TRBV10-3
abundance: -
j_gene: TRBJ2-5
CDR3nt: TGTGCCATCAAAAAGCGGGCCCAAGAGACCCAGTACTTC
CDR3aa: CAIKKRAQETQYF

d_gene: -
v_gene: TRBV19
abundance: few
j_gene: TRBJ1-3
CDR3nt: TGTGCCAGTAGGGAGACGGACATCTCTGGAAACACCATATATTTT
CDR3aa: CASRETDISGNTIYF

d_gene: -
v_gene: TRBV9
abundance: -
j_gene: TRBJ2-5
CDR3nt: TGTGCCAGCAGCGTAGCGGCAGGCCAAGAGACCCAGTACTTC
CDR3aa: CASSVAAGQETQYF

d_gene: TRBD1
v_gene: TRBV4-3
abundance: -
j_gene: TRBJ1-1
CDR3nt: TGCGCCAGCAGCCAATCCCCAAATCGACAGGGCCCCTCTGAAGCTTTCTTT
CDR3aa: CASSQSPNRQGPSEAFF

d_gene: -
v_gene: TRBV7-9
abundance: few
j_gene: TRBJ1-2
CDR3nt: TGTGCCAGCAGCTTAATGCAGGGGAACTATGGCTACACCTTC
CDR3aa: CASSLMQGNYGYTF

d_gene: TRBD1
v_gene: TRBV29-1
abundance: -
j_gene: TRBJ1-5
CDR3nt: TGCAGCGTTGCCGAGGGACAGGGGGCTCTACCCCAGCATTTT
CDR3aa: CSVAEGQGALPQHF

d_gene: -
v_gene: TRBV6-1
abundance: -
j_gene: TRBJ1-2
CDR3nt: TGTGCCAGCAGTGAAGGCGGAGTCAACTATGGCTACACCTTC
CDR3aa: CASSEGGVNYGYTF

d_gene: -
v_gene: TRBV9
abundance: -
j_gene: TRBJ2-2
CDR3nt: TGTGCCAGCAGCGTAGTTCCAGCGATGAACACCGGGGAGCTGTTTTTT
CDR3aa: CASSVVPAMNTGELFF

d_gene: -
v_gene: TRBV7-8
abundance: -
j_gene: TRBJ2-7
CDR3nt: TGTGCCAGCATCCCCGGACAGACCTACGAGCAGTACTTC
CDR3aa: CASIPGQTYEQYF

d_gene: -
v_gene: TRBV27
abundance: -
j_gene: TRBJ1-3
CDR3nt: TGTGCCAGCAGTTTAACCCCACCAGGCACCTCTGGAAACACCATATATTTT
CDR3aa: CASSLTPPGTSGNTIYF

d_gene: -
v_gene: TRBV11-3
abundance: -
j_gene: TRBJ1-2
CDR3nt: TGTGCCAGCAGCCCCGAAGGACAGACCCTAGGTTGGTACGGCTACACCTTC
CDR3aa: CASSPEGQTLGWYGYTF

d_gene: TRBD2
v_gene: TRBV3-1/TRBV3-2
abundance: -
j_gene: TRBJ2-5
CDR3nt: TGTGCCAGCAGCCAAGCCAATAGCGGGGGGCCGATCGACTTC
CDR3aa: CASSQANSGGPIDF

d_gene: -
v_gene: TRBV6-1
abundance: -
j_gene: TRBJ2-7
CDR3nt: TGTGCCAGCAGTGAAAGACAGACTTACTACGAGCAGTACTTC
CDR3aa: CASSERQTYYEQYF

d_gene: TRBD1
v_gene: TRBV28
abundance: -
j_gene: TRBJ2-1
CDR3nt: TGTGCCAGCACCCCCTCCAGGGGACAGGGTACGAATGAGCAGTTCTTC
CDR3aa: CASTPSRGQGTNEQFF

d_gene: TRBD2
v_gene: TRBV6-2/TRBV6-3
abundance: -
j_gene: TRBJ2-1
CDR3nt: TGTGCCAGCAGTTACTCAGCGAAAGGGCCGGGACTAGCAGATGAGCAGTTCTTC
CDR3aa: CASSYSAKGPGLADEQFF

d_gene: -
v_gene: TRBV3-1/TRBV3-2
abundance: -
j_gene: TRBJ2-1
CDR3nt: TGTGCCAGCAGCCGTCTCTGGCGGGCCCCCAATGAGCAGTTCTTC
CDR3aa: CASSRLWRAPNEQFF

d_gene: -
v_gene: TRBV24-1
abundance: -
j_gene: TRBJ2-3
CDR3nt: TGTGCCACCAGTGCCGGGAGAGATACGCAGTATTTT
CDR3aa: CATSAGRDTQYF

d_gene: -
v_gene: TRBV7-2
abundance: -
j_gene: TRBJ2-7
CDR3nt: TGTGCCAGCAGCTTAGGAGGCGGAGTCTACGAGCAGTACTTC
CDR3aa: CASSLGGGVYEQYF

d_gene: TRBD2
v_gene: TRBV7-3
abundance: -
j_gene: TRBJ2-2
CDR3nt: TGTGCCAGCAGCTGGGAGGGAGCGGACGGGGAGCTGTTTTTT
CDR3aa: CASSWEGADGELFF

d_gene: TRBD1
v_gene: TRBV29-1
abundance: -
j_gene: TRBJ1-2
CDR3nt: TGCAGCGTGGCCCGGACAGGGGGCTATGGCTACACCTTC
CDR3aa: CSVARTGGYGYTF

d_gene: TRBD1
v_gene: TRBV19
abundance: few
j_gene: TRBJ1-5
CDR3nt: TGTGCCAGTAGTCCGTGGACAGGGGCAGGTCAGCCCCAGCATTTT
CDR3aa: CASSPWTGAGQPQHF